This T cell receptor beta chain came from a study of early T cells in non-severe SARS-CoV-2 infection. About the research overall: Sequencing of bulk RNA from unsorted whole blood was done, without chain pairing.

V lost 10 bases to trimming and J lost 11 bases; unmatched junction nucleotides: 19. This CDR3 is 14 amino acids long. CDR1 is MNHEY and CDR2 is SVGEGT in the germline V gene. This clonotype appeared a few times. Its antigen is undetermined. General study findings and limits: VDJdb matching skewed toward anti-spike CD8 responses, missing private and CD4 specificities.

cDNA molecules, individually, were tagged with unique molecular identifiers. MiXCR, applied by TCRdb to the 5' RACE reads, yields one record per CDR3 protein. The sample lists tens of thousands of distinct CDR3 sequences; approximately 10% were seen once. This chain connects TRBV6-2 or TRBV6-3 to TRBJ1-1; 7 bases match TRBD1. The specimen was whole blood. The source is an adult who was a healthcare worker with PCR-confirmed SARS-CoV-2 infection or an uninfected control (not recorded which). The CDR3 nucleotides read TGTGCCATCTACTCCGGGACAGACCCGCCCTGGGCTTTCTTT. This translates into CAIYSGTDPPWAFF.